This T cell receptor (beta chain) stems from a study of cytomegalovirus exposure and HLA in healthy donors. Use of 60 Vbeta and 13 Jbeta primers characterized the PCR. Method: immunoSEQ multiplex PCR; TCRdb's copy keeps in-frame clones and lacks some. In the table there are about 96,000 clones, 65% to 85% of which are singletons. V was pared by 4 bases and J by 1 base, with 16 bases between. The germline V gene encodes CDR1 LGHNA and CDR2 YNFKEQ. The CDR3 has 17 residues. The gene calls are TRBV4-2 and TRBJ2-2, with a tentative D call TRBD1 (6 bases). The TCR comes from a female donor in good health and CMV-seropositive. Sequences were obtained from PBMCs. The CDR3 DNA follows: TGTGCCAGCAGCCCGTTACTTGGGGGCTTGAACACCGGGGAGCTGTTTTTT. It is translated as CASSPLLGGLNTGELFF.